Listed below are T cell receptor beta chains from one sample, sequenced in a study of cytotoxic CD8 clonotypes in ibrutinib-treated CLL. Sequenced by immunoSEQ multiplex PCR; TCRdb stores in-frame clones only, minus some. This table holds tens of thousands of clones, 80% found once. Specimen: PBMCs, collected at disease progression, from a patient treated with ibrutinib. Receptors were obtained from a human donor with chronic lymphocytic leukemia. The CDR3 runs from the conserved cysteine through the conserved F or W. The D gene is left open where the match is weak. Expanded clones get a size class; other rows say once, few or many, or leave the size out.

CDR3nt	CDR3aa	j_gene	d_gene	abundance	v_gene
TGTGCCAGTAGTTCGGGGGGCGGACCCAAAAACATTCAGTACTTC	CASSSGGGPKNIQYF	TRBJ2-4	NA	once	TRBV19
TGTGCCAGCAGTCACATTCCCCCTAACTATGGCTACACCTTC	CASSHIPPNYGYTF	TRBJ1-2	NA	NA	TRBV7-6
TGTGCCAGCAGCCCTGGACCGATGAGCAATCAGCCCCAGCATTTT	CASSPGPMSNQPQHF	TRBJ1-5	NA	NA	TRBV5-5
TGCGCCAGCAGCCAAGAAACAGCCTTCCCCTACGAGCAGTACTTC	CASSQETAFPYEQYF	TRBJ2-7	NA	NA	TRBV4-1
TGTGCCAGCAGCCAAGGGGGTAGCGCGAACACCGGGGAGCTGTTTTTT	CASSQGGSANTGELFF	TRBJ2-2	NA	NA	TRBV4-2
TGTGCCAGCAGTTACGGGGATCATGGCTACACCTTC	CASSYGDHGYTF	TRBJ1-2	NA	NA	TRBV6-5
TGTGCCAGCAGTGAACCGAGGGGGCGCGGGGAAAAACTGTTTTTT	CASSEPRGRGEKLFF	TRBJ1-4	TRBD1	NA	TRBV25-1
TGCGCCAGCAGCCAGCGACAGGGGACAGCCAAAAACATTCAGTACTTC	CASSQRQGTAKNIQYF	TRBJ2-4	TRBD1	NA	TRBV4-1
TGTGCCAGCAGTGTTAGGACAGGAGCTAATGAAAAACTGTTTTTT	CASSVRTGANEKLFF	TRBJ1-4	TRBD1	NA	TRBV2
TGCGCCAGCAGCTTGGCGGGGGGGACCAAAAACATTCAGTACTTC	CASSLAGGTKNIQYF	TRBJ2-4	TRBD2	NA	TRBV5-1
TGTGCCAGCAGCTTACCTATGTGGACAGGGTACACCGGGGAGCTGTTTTTT	CASSLPMWTGYTGELFF	TRBJ2-2	TRBD1	NA	TRBV11-2
TGCAGCGTTGACAGGGATGGCAAAAACATTCAGTACTTC	CSVDRDGKNIQYF	TRBJ2-4	NA	NA	TRBV29-1
TGTGCCAGCAGCTTAGCGCCCGGGGCGCACACTGAAGCTTTCTTT	CASSLAPGAHTEAFF	TRBJ1-1	NA	few	TRBV7-9
TGTGCCAGCAGCTTGGTGGGCGCGGGTAATGAAAAACTGTTTTTT	CASSLVGAGNEKLFF	TRBJ1-4	NA	NA	TRBV5-4
TGTGCCAGCAGTTTAGGGGGGACAGGGGATTTCTATGGCTACACCTTC	CASSLGGTGDFYGYTF	TRBJ1-2	TRBD1	NA	TRBV28
TGTGCCAGCAGCACCAACTACAATGAGCAGTTCTTC	CASSTNYNEQFF	TRBJ2-1	NA	NA	TRBV6-1
TGTGCCAGCAGTGACCTGGGACAGTACTATGGCTACACCTTC	CASSDLGQYYGYTF	TRBJ1-2	TRBD1	few	TRBV27